The text below deals with one T cell receptor (beta chain). The antigen remains unidentified. The PCR was carried out with 60 Vbeta primers and 13 Jbeta primers. The repertoire was sequenced with immunoSEQ multiplex PCR; TCRdb's copy has only in-frame clones and lacks some. Of around 150,000 clones listed, more than 80% are singletons. The data were obtained in a study of cytomegalovirus exposure and HLA in healthy donors. Overall study findings and caveats: Accurate prediction of most subjects' HLA-A and HLA-B alleles from TCR beta sequences was reported.

Trimming took 0 bases from V and 4 from J; bases not matched to a gene: 7. Germline V gene lookup returns CDR1 ENHRY and CDR2 SYGVKD. The CDR3 consists of 16 residues. The sequence came from a woman under 40 in good health and CMV-seropositive. V gene TRBV10-3 combines with J gene TRBJ1-2, with 8 positions matching TRBD1. The sample taken for sequencing was PBMCs. The CDR3 DNA reads as TGTGCCATCAGTGAGTCTCGACAGGGGATGGCCTATGGCTACACCTTC. It is translated as CAISESRQGMAYGYTF.